The TCR beta chain described here comes from a study of response to subunit inactivated influenza vaccine. This clonotype was picked up a small number of times. The antigen is not known. Trimming cost V 0 bases and J 0 bases, with 6 bases left between them. The CDR3 runs 15 residues. TCRdb used MiXCR to reprocess the RT-PCR reads, holding one entry per CDR3 protein. The data contain approximately 500,000 distinct CDR3 sequences, over 10% of them seen just once; the ten biggest clones take up less than 15%. Broader study findings: That few new T cells are recruited by each seasonal influenza vaccination was the authors' suggestion.

The chain has TRBV12-3 or TRBV12-4 and TRBJ2-1; unclear D gene. The TCR sequence derives from a man aged 50 to 60 who received an inactivated influenza vaccine. The sequencing used PBMCs from blood, collected 40 to 50 days after vaccination. CDR3 coding DNA: TGTGCCAGCAGTTTAGCGCTGAACTCCTACAATGAGCAGTTCTTC. This encodes CASSLALNSYNEQFF.